This T cell receptor (beta chain) originates from a study of blood T cell repertoires in COVID-19. Germline values: CDR1 SGHRS, CDR2 YFSETQ. The CDR3 runs to 14 residues. V lost 3 bases to trimming and J lost 4 bases, with 11 bases between them. Libraries were prepared by immunoSEQ multiplex PCR; TCRdb keeps only in-frame clonotypes and omits some of them. The sample has 210,000 or so clones, 88% seen once. The rearrangement uses TRBV5-1 and TRBJ2-1, with D maybe TRBD1 (6 bases). Sequences were obtained from peripheral blood. This receptor was identified in a woman aged 55-70 years with acute or convalescent COVID-19. CDR3 region: CASSSDSRYNEQFF. The CDR3 DNA is TGCGCCAGCAGCTCGGACAGCCGGTACAATGAGCAGTTCTTC.